One sample yielded the 15 T cell receptor beta chains listed below, sequenced in a study of blood T cells in healthy people across ages. A second PCR, run for about 6 to 11 cycles, used a sample-barcoded 5' primer plus a J-beta primer mix. TCRdb re-called the 5' RACE reads through MiXCR, storing one row per CDR3 protein. Among over a million distinct CDR3 sequences listed, approximately 38% were seen once. The sample consisted of blood. Receptors were obtained from a woman under 30 in good health.

The rearrangement joins TRBV5-1 to TRBJ2-7; D ambiguous. The CDR3 loop spans 13 amino acids. CDR1 is SGHRS, CDR2 YFSETQ, per germline. V was pared by 0 bases and J by 6 bases, with 10 bases between. DNA of the CDR3: TGCGCCAGCAGCTTGGCCGGCTATCCCGAGCAGTACTTC. This translates into CASSLAGYPEQYF.

This clonotype was observed a handful of times. The rearrangement uses TRBV20-1 and TRBJ2-1, with 10 positions matching TRBD2. Germline V lookup: CDR1 DFQATT, CDR2 SNEGSKA (reference sequence). The CDR3 is 17 amino acids. Trimming took 0 bases from V and 0 from J; bases not matched to a gene: 5. The CDR3 sequence: CSARDASGGSSYNEQFF. The CDR3 DNA reads TGCAGTGCTAGAGATGCTAGCGGGGGCTCCTCCTACAATGAGCAGTTCTTC.

A note on this clonotype: The junction does not match germline at one end; this may be a read error. V and J are TRBV9 and TRBJ2-1, with 10 bases matching TRBD2. Germline CDR1 SGDLS, CDR2 YYNGEE. The CDR3 consists of 18 residues. This chain's CDR3 is CASSVEARIAGGGNGQFF. CDR3 in DNA: TGTGCCAGCAGCGTAGAGGCCCGAATAGCGGGAGGTGGGAATGGGCAGTTCTTC.

This clonotype was found a few times. The CDR3 sequence is CASRPLLTIRQETQYF. The CDR3 DNA reads as TGCGCCAGCCGGCCGCTTTTAACCATCAGACAAGAGACCCAGTACTTC. The chain uses TRBV5-1 and TRBJ2-5; D gene ambiguous. The CDR3 length is 16 residues. V lost 7 bases to trimming and J lost 2 bases, with 21 bases between them. The germline V gene has CDR1 SGHRS and CDR2 YFSETQ.

This clonotype was counted only a few times. This chain links TRBV10-3 with TRBJ2-2; a weak D match, TRBD1 (5 bases). This CDR3 comprises 15 residues. From germline, CDR1 is ENHRY and CDR2 SYGVKD. The germline V and J ends were trimmed by 5 bases and 1 base, with 11 bases remaining between them. The CDR3 DNA sequence: TGTGCCATCAGTTTGGGAACAGGGAACACCGGGGAGCTGTTTTTT. It specifies CAISLGTGNTGELFF.

This clonotype occurred once. One end of the junction varies from germline; a read error may be responsible. The V gene is TRBV9, the J gene TRBJ2-5; 7 bases are shared with TRBD1. This CDR3 region has 14 residues. Germline assignment: CDR1 SGDLS and CDR2 YYNGEE. The CDR3 loop reads CASSVGAGGETQYF. The CDR3 region has the DNA TGTGCCAGCAGTGTAGGCGCAGGGGGAGAGACCCAGTACTTC.

The rearrangement links TRBV5-1 to TRBJ1-1; D remains ambiguous. Germline V lookup: CDR1 SGHRS, CDR2 YFSETQ. V lost 4 bases to trimming and J lost 1 base, with 11 bases between them. The CDR3 runs 14 residues. The CDR3 here is CASSATPENTEAFF. The CDR3 nucleotides read TGCGCCAGCAGCGCAACCCCAGAGAACACTGAAGCTTTCTTT.

This clonotype was seen only a few times. V and J are TRBV7-2 and TRBJ1-1, with a tentative D call TRBD1 (6 bases). The CDR3 is 15 residues long. With 3 bases removed from V and 7 bases from J, the gap between germline ends came to 18 bases. The V gene's germline CDR1 is SGHTA and CDR2 FQGNSA. DNA of the CDR3: TGTGCCAGCAGCTTTGGGGGCCCCGCGTCCCGTGAAGCTTTCTTT. Its protein is CASSFGGPASREAFF.

The table lists this clonotype with a few counts. The CDR3 here is CAIREEGQSQTEKLFF. In DNA, the CDR3 is TGTGCCATCCGAGAGGAGGGACAGTCCCAAACTGAAAAACTGTTTTTT. The chain carries TRBV10-3 and TRBJ1-4; 7 bases agree with TRBD1. The V and J ends lost 8 bases and 7 bases, in that order; junction bases with no gene match: 16. Germline V gene data show CDR1 as ENHRY and CDR2 as SYGVKD. This CDR3 has 16 amino acids.

This clonotype appeared a few times. This chain connects TRBV20-1 to TRBJ1-2; maybe TRBD1 (6 bases). The CDR3 covers 14 residues. Trimming pared 6 bases from V and 0 bases from J, leaving 14 bases between. Germline CDR1 reads DFQATT; CDR2 reads SNEGSKA (reference sequence). The CDR3 region is CSAPREGANYGYTF. CDR3 nucleotide sequence: TGCAGTGCCCCAAGGGAGGGGGCTAACTATGGCTACACCTTC.

This CDR3 is CASSYIANYGYTF. The CDR3 DNA follows: TGTGCCAGCAGTTACATAGCTAACTATGGCTACACCTTC. The chain has TRBV6-5 and TRBJ1-2; no definite D call. CDR1 MNHEY and CDR2 SVGAGI come from the germline V gene. CDR3 length equals 13 residues. The V gene lost 2 bases and the J gene lost 0 bases, with 4 bases spanning the gap.

The J gene is TRBJ1-1, the V gene TRBV3-1; D gene uncertain. The CDR3 runs to 12 residues. V was pared by 4 bases and J by 4 bases, with 7 bases between. Germline-derived CDR1 and CDR2 are LGHDT and YNNKEL (reference sequence). The CDR3 DNA reads TGTGCCAGCAGCCGAAACCCCACTGAAGCTTTCTTT. Amino acids: CASSRNPTEAFF.

This clonotype was seen a few times. The CDR3 DNA reads TGTGCCAGCAGCTCCCGACTAGCGGGAGTCGGTGAGCAGTACTTC. It codes for CASSSRLAGVGEQYF. The chain has TRBV11-2 and TRBJ2-7; 12 bases map to TRBD2. Trimming removed 4 bases from V and 7 bases from J; junction bases left unmatched: 8. The CDR3 length is 15 residues. Per the germline V gene, CDR1 is SGHAT and CDR2 is FQNNGV.

The chain couples TRBV2 to TRBJ2-1, with TRBD2 identical over 11 bases. CDR1 is SNHLY and CDR2 is FYNNEI in the germline V gene. Germline trimming cut 4 bases from V and 15 bases from J; bases unmatched to any gene: 8. The CDR3 contains 13 residues. CDR3 nucleotide sequence: TGTGCCAGCAGTGGGCTAGCGGGAGGAGTTTTGTTCTTC. Its translation is CASSGLAGGVLFF.

CDR3 loop: CASGAGGRETQYF. CDR3 coding DNA: TGTGCCAGCGGGGCAGGGGGCAGGGAGACCCAGTACTTC. This sequence joins TRBV7-9 and TRBJ2-5; 8 nucleotides match TRBD1. CDR1 is SEHNR and CDR2 is FQNEAQ in the germline V gene (reference sequence). The trim removed 8 bases at V and 5 bases at J, leaving 7 bases unmatched. The CDR3 totals 13 residues.